Listed below are T cell receptor beta chains from one sample, sequenced in a study of T cell repertoires in cytomegalovirus infection. MiXCR, run by TCRdb on the reads, gives a single entry per CDR3 protein. The sample has approximately 910,000 distinct CDR3 sequences; 25% to 40% are singletons. Their cognate antigens are unknown. Sequenced here: cultured CD8+ T cells from PBMCs, sampled from culture after CMV antigen stimulation. The receptors were gathered from a human donor in good health (CMV status not recorded). Some clones in this sample may be carry-over from other donors' samples. Both conserved end residues are part of each CDR3. The order of the fields is CDR3 DNA, CDR3 protein, D gene, clone size, V gene, J gene. The D gene is left open where the match is weak. Size is stated for part of the rows, as once, few or many counts, or as a class when the clone is expanded.

CDR3nt: TGTGCCACCAGTGATTCCCATGAGGGCAGTCAGCCCCAGCATTTT
CDR3aa: CATSDSHEGSQPQHF
d_gene: .
abundance: .
v_gene: TRBV24-1
j_gene: TRBJ1-5

CDR3nt: TGTGCCAGCACCCCGGGCAAGTCCTACAATGAGCAGTTCTTC
CDR3aa: CASTPGKSYNEQFF
d_gene: .
abundance: few
v_gene: TRBV28
j_gene: TRBJ2-1

CDR3nt: TGTGCCAGCAGCCAAGCGGGACAGGGGGCTCTGAGCACTGAAGCTTTCTTT
CDR3aa: CASSQAGQGALSTEAFF
d_gene: TRBD1
abundance: .
v_gene: TRBV14
j_gene: TRBJ1-1

CDR3nt: TGTGCCAGCAGCCAAACCAGGAACTATGGCTACACCTTC
CDR3aa: CASSQTRNYGYTF
d_gene: .
abundance: few
v_gene: TRBV14
j_gene: TRBJ1-2

CDR3nt: TGTGCCAGCAGCCCCGGGGGGGGGGCGAGAACCGGGGAGCTGTTTTTT
CDR3aa: CASSPGGGARTGELFF
d_gene: TRBD2
abundance: many
v_gene: TRBV7-6
j_gene: TRBJ2-2

CDR3nt: TGTGCCAGCAGCTTAGCGGGGGGGAAGAATGAGCAGTTCTTC
CDR3aa: CASSLAGGKNEQFF
d_gene: TRBD2
abundance: few
v_gene: TRBV7-3
j_gene: TRBJ2-1

CDR3nt: TGTGCCAGCAGCTTAGTAAACGGCCACGAGCAGTACTTC
CDR3aa: CASSLVNGHEQYF
d_gene: .
abundance: .
v_gene: TRBV7-2
j_gene: TRBJ2-7

CDR3nt: TGTGCCAGTAGTATTGGGCTAGGAGGCGATTATAGCAATCAGCCCCAGCATTTT
CDR3aa: CASSIGLGGDYSNQPQHF
d_gene: .
abundance: .
v_gene: TRBV19
j_gene: TRBJ1-5

CDR3nt: TGTGCCAGCAGTTACAGGGACACCGGGGAGCTGTTTTTT
CDR3aa: CASSYRDTGELFF
d_gene: .
abundance: many
v_gene: TRBV6-2/TRBV6-3
j_gene: TRBJ2-2

CDR3nt: TGTGCCAGCAGTGCGCTGGAGGGGGGCACAGATACGCAGTATTTT
CDR3aa: CASSALEGGTDTQYF
d_gene: .
abundance: few
v_gene: TRBV2
j_gene: TRBJ2-3

CDR3nt: TGTGCCAGCAGCTCCCGTTGGGAGGTCCAAACAGGCACCACTGAAGCTTTCTTT
CDR3aa: CASSSRWEVQTGTTEAFF
d_gene: .
abundance: once
v_gene: TRBV5-6
j_gene: TRBJ1-1

CDR3nt: TGTGCCAGCAGAGGCGAAACAGGGGGCCAGCCCCAGCATTTT
CDR3aa: CASRGETGGQPQHF
d_gene: TRBD1
abundance: .
v_gene: TRBV2
j_gene: TRBJ1-5

CDR3nt: TGTGCCAGCAGCATGGACAGGGGTTACGAGCAGTACTTC
CDR3aa: CASSMDRGYEQYF
d_gene: TRBD1
abundance: few
v_gene: TRBV5-4
j_gene: TRBJ2-7

CDR3nt: TGTGCCAGCAGCTTAGGAAGGGTGATAGATACGCAGTATTTT
CDR3aa: CASSLGRVIDTQYF
d_gene: .
abundance: few
v_gene: TRBV7-6
j_gene: TRBJ2-3

CDR3nt: TGTGCCAGCAGCTTAGCACAGGGGTCTGAAGCTTTCTTT
CDR3aa: CASSLAQGSEAFF
d_gene: TRBD1
abundance: .
v_gene: TRBV11-3
j_gene: TRBJ1-1

CDR3nt: TGTGCCAGCAGCCTGGGGGATGCCGGGGAGCTGTTTTTT
CDR3aa: CASSLGDAGELFF
d_gene: .
abundance: many
v_gene: TRBV7-8
j_gene: TRBJ2-2

CDR3nt: TGCGCCAGCAGCACCACAGGGTTCGGTGACGAGCAGTACTTC
CDR3aa: CASSTTGFGDEQYF
d_gene: .
abundance: .
v_gene: TRBV5-1
j_gene: TRBJ2-7

CDR3nt: TGTGCCAGCATCGTAGATGGGAATGAGCAGTTCTTC
CDR3aa: CASIVDGNEQFF
d_gene: .
abundance: .
v_gene: TRBV6-8
j_gene: TRBJ2-1

CDR3nt: TGTGCTAGTGGTTTGGGGGCGGATGGCTACACCTTC
CDR3aa: CASGLGADGYTF
d_gene: .
abundance: .
v_gene: TRBV12-5
j_gene: TRBJ1-2

CDR3nt: TGTGCCAGCAGCCAAGCATCGACAGGGGGCACGGGCGAACAGTACTTC
CDR3aa: CASSQASTGGTGEQYF
d_gene: TRBD1
abundance: .
v_gene: TRBV14
j_gene: TRBJ2-7

CDR3nt: TGTGCCAGCATTCGGACCTCAAACTCGGGGGAGCAGTACTTC
CDR3aa: CASIRTSNSGEQYF
d_gene: .
abundance: few
v_gene: TRBV2
j_gene: TRBJ2-7

CDR3nt: TGTGCCAGCAGCTTAGTTCCAGGGCCCAAAAACATTCAGTACTTC
CDR3aa: CASSLVPGPKNIQYF
d_gene: .
abundance: many
v_gene: TRBV7-6
j_gene: TRBJ2-4

CDR3nt: TGCGCCAACAGCCCGGACAGGGAGTTTAATTCACCCCTCCACTTT
CDR3aa: CANSPDREFNSPLHF
d_gene: TRBD1
abundance: .
v_gene: TRBV4-3
j_gene: TRBJ1-6

CDR3nt: TGTGCCAGCAGCTTAGTCAGCGGGGCGGCCTACAATGAGCAGTTCTTC
CDR3aa: CASSLVSGAAYNEQFF
d_gene: TRBD2
abundance: few
v_gene: TRBV7-9
j_gene: TRBJ2-1

CDR3nt: TGTGCCAGCAGCCTGGTAGGGGATGTGAACACCGGGGAGCTGTTTTTT
CDR3aa: CASSLVGDVNTGELFF
d_gene: .
abundance: .
v_gene: TRBV7-6
j_gene: TRBJ2-2

CDR3nt: TGCGCCAGCAGCCAAGAACCTCTCGATGAGCAGTTCTTC
CDR3aa: CASSQEPLDEQFF
d_gene: .
abundance: .
v_gene: TRBV4-1
j_gene: TRBJ2-1

CDR3nt: TGCAGTGCTGACCCGGGACAATACTATGGCTACACCTTC
CDR3aa: CSADPGQYYGYTF
d_gene: .
abundance: .
v_gene: TRBV20-1
j_gene: TRBJ1-2

CDR3nt: TGTGCCAGCAGCTCACCGACTAGCGGGGTTAGTAGTGAGCAGTTCTTC
CDR3aa: CASSSPTSGVSSEQFF
d_gene: TRBD2
abundance: .
v_gene: TRBV7-9
j_gene: TRBJ2-1

CDR3nt: TGTGCCACCACCCCGGTATCTGCCCGTCGGGCTGGAAACACCATATATTTT
CDR3aa: CATTPVSARRAGNTIYF
d_gene: .
abundance: .
v_gene: TRBV12-3/TRBV12-4
j_gene: TRBJ1-3

CDR3nt: TGTGCCAGCGGGGTCTTACCTCTAGCCAAAAACATTCAGTACTTC
CDR3aa: CASGVLPLAKNIQYF
d_gene: .
abundance: .
v_gene: TRBV27
j_gene: TRBJ2-4

CDR3nt: TGTGCCAGCAGTTTAGGTCGGGGTGGGGGTACGGACACTGAAGCTTTCTTT
CDR3aa: CASSLGRGGGTDTEAFF
d_gene: .
abundance: .
v_gene: TRBV12-3/TRBV12-4
j_gene: TRBJ1-1

CDR3nt: TGTGCCAGCAGCCACGGACAGGCGGCCTATGGCTACACCTTC
CDR3aa: CASSHGQAAYGYTF
d_gene: TRBD1
abundance: .
v_gene: TRBV27
j_gene: TRBJ1-2

CDR3nt: TGTGCCAGCAGCGACGGGACAGGGCTTGTGAAGACCCAGTACTTC
CDR3aa: CASSDGTGLVKTQYF
d_gene: TRBD1
abundance: .
v_gene: TRBV14
j_gene: TRBJ2-5

CDR3nt: TGTGCCAGCAGTGAGCCTACTATAAACAGGGGAAAAAACATTCAGTACTTC
CDR3aa: CASSEPTINRGKNIQYF
d_gene: TRBD1
abundance: few
v_gene: TRBV25-1
j_gene: TRBJ2-4

CDR3nt: TGTGCCACCAGCAGAGATGATGGGGGTGTGGACGAGCAGTACTTC
CDR3aa: CATSRDDGGVDEQYF
d_gene: .
abundance: few
v_gene: TRBV15
j_gene: TRBJ2-7

CDR3nt: TGTGCCAGCAGCCCCCGGACTAGCGTAAATTCTGGGGCCAACGTCCTGACTTTC
CDR3aa: CASSPRTSVNSGANVLTF
d_gene: TRBD2
abundance: many
v_gene: TRBV7-9
j_gene: TRBJ2-6

CDR3nt: TGTGCCAGCAGCATTGACAGGGGGCAGAACACCGGGGAGCTGTTTTTT
CDR3aa: CASSIDRGQNTGELFF
d_gene: TRBD1
abundance: .
v_gene: TRBV5-4
j_gene: TRBJ2-2

CDR3nt: TGTGCCAGCAGCTTAGGAGGGATTCTCAATGAGCAGTTCTTC
CDR3aa: CASSLGGILNEQFF
d_gene: .
abundance: many
v_gene: TRBV7-2
j_gene: TRBJ2-1

CDR3nt: TGCGCCAGCAGCCAAGATGCAGGGGTCGATGGCTACACCTTC
CDR3aa: CASSQDAGVDGYTF
d_gene: .
abundance: many
v_gene: TRBV4-1
j_gene: TRBJ1-2

CDR3nt: TGCAGTGCTAGAGAGGCTAGCGGGGGGGGCGCACCCTACAATGAGCAGTTCTTC
CDR3aa: CSAREASGGGAPYNEQFF
d_gene: TRBD2
abundance: .
v_gene: TRBV20-1
j_gene: TRBJ2-1

CDR3nt: TGTGCCAGCAGCGACGGGAGACCTTACAATGAGCAGTTCTTC
CDR3aa: CASSDGRPYNEQFF
d_gene: .
abundance: few
v_gene: TRBV5-6
j_gene: TRBJ2-1

CDR3nt: TGTGCCAGCAGCTTAGAAGCAAGCAATCAGCCCCAGCATTTT
CDR3aa: CASSLEASNQPQHF
d_gene: .
abundance: many
v_gene: TRBV7-9
j_gene: TRBJ1-5

CDR3nt: TGTGCCAACATAAATCCGGTGACAGATACGCAGTATTTT
CDR3aa: CANINPVTDTQYF
d_gene: .
abundance: .
v_gene: TRBV27
j_gene: TRBJ2-3

CDR3nt: TGTGCCAGCAGTTTGGTGAGGGGTAACTTCGCAGATACGCAGTATTTT
CDR3aa: CASSLVRGNFADTQYF
d_gene: .
abundance: few
v_gene: TRBV27
j_gene: TRBJ2-3

CDR3nt: TGTGCCAGCAGCTTAGAGTGGGCAGGAGCTTTCTTT
CDR3aa: CASSLEWAGAFF
d_gene: .
abundance: few
v_gene: TRBV7-9
j_gene: TRBJ1-1